Detailed here is one T cell receptor beta chain. Its antigen is still unknown. These data come from a study of cytomegalovirus exposure and HLA in healthy donors. Study-wide results and caveats: Presence/absence analyses treated sequencing depth as roughly uniform across donors. Follow-up analysis found HLA locus-dependent TCR association rates, highest for DRB1 and lowest for HLA-C.

PCR involved 60 Vbeta and 13 Jbeta primers. Per the authors' pipeline: Around 11 million shared chains were among the about 80 million unique TCR beta chains that a later analysis counted. The method was immunoSEQ multiplex PCR; TCRdb's version includes in-frame clones alone and lacks a portion of them. The V and J calls and clone size were taken over from that table, and D and trimming were inferred from the DNA. The sample holds 250,000 to 300,000 clones, about nine tenths seen once. This CDR3 is built from 16 residues. Trimming at V came to 1 base and at J to 6 bases, leaving 2 bases not matched to a gene. Germline loops: CDR1 MDHEN, CDR2 SYDVKM.

The chain joins TRBV28 to TRBJ2-1; 14 nucleotides line up with TRBD2. Sequences were obtained from PBMCs. This receptor was taken from a girl aged 2-10 years in good health and CMV-seronegative. In DNA, the CDR3 is TGTGCCAGCAGTTTATCAGGGACTAGCGGGAGCAATGAGCAGTTCTTC. Translating gives CASSLSGTSGSNEQFF.